The sequence of this TCR beta chain was determined in a study of cytomegalovirus exposure and HLA in healthy donors. Vbeta (60) and Jbeta (13) primers were used in the PCR. Here immunoSEQ multiplex PCR was the method, and the copy in TCRdb shows in-frame clones only, minus some. The data contain some 180,000 clones, about three quarters of them singletons. CDR1 SGHAT and CDR2 FQNNGV come from the germline V gene. CDR3 length: 16 residues. With 4 bases removed from V and 2 bases from J, the gap between germline ends came to 18 bases. The sequence came from a woman aged 60 to 75 in good health and CMV-seropositive. This chain connects TRBV11-2 to TRBJ2-7; TRBD2 is a possible D gene (5 bases). Specimen: PBMCs. CDR3 coding DNA: TGTGCCAGCAGCTCACTCCGCGGACGGGGAGCCTACGAGCAGTACTTC. Residues: CASSSLRGRGAYEQYF.